Shown below are 30 T cell receptor beta chains from a single sample sequenced in a study of PD-1 blockade in classical Hodgkin lymphoma. Only in-frame clones appear in the TCRdb table, and some are missing; sequencing was by immunoSEQ multiplex PCR. The sample contains 20,000 to 25,000 clones, over 65% of which appear only once. As for time point: cycle 4 day 1 (C4D1), after 6 weeks of nivolumab. Exposure to brentuximab vedotin varied, and each patient had relapsed following autologous stem cell transplantation. Specimen: peripheral blood mononuclear cells (PBMCs), collected before the fourth cycle of nivolumab. The receptors originated from a human donor with classical Hodgkin lymphoma.

The chain employs TRBV28 and TRBJ1-1; 9 bases map to TRBD1. Germline assignment: CDR1 MDHEN and CDR2 SYDVKM. The CDR3 runs 15 residues. V trimming: 7 bases; J trimming: 0 bases; junction bases outside the gene matches: 6. The DNA for the CDR3 is TGTGCCAGCAATCTCTGGGACAGGGTGAACACTGAAGCTTTCTTT. This encodes CASNLWDRVNTEAFF.

The V call is TRBV5-6, the J call TRBJ1-2; 7 bases map to TRBD1. Germline CDR1 and CDR2: SGHDT and YYEEEE. This CDR3 comprises 15 residues. Losses at the gene ends were 4 bases for V and 2 bases for J; bases not matched to a gene: 8. The CDR3 DNA reads as TGTGCCAGCAGCCCCATGGACAGGAGAAACTATGGCTACACCTTC. The encoded protein is CASSPMDRRNYGYTF.

The chain carries TRBV11-3 and TRBJ1-1; D remains ambiguous. Deletions cut 0 bases from V and 8 bases from J, with 7 bases between. This CDR3 contains 12 residues. CDR1 and CDR2 from the germline V gene are SGHNT and YENEEA. The CDR3 region is CASSLEVDEAFF. In DNA form, the CDR3 reads TGTGCCAGCAGCTTAGAAGTGGACGAAGCTTTCTTT.

In its sample, this clone was seen a few times. The V gene is TRBV7-3, the J gene TRBJ2-2, with D unclear. This CDR3 contains 13 residues. V was clipped by 4 bases and J by 8 bases, with 11 bases between them. Germline V lookup: CDR1 SGHTA, CDR2 FQGTGA. This CDR3 reads CASSSQRTGELFF. CDR3 DNA sequence: TGTGCCAGCAGCTCACAGCGTACGGGGGAGCTGTTTTTT. The entire variable domain, with the rest obtained from reference TRBV7-3 and TRBJ2-2, is as follows: GAGVSQTPSNKVTEKGKYVELRCDPISGHTALYWYRQSLGQGPEFLIYFQGTGAADDSGLPNDRFFAVRPEGSVSTLKIQRTERGDSAVYLCASSSQRTGELFFGEGSRLTVL.

V and J are TRBV7-9 and TRBJ2-3, with 14 bases that match TRBD2. J was trimmed by 2 bases and V by 5 bases; bases with no gene match: 3. This CDR3 has 16 residues. CDR1 and CDR2 from the germline V gene are SEHNR and FQNEAQ (reference sequence). The CDR3 spells CASSTTSGGDTDTQYF. CDR3 nucleotide sequence: TGTGCCAGCAGCACGACTAGCGGGGGGGACACAGATACGCAGTATTTT.

The chain has TRBV7-3 and TRBJ2-1; D may be TRBD1 or TRBD2 (6 bases each). The V gene lost 5 bases and the J gene lost 8 bases, with 13 bases spanning the gap. The CDR3 runs 13 residues. Germline V gives CDR1 SGHTA, CDR2 FQGTGA. The CDR3 region is CASSPRGAHEQFF. CDR3 sequence (DNA): TGTGCCAGCAGCCCTAGGGGGGCCCATGAGCAGTTCTTC.

The chain combines TRBV6-1 with TRBJ2-1; D may be TRBD1 (6 bases). CDR3 length equals 11 residues. The germline CDR1 and CDR2 sequences are MNHNS and SASEGT. Trimming cost V 6 bases and J 10 bases, with 10 bases left between them. The CDR3 DNA follows: TGTGCCAGCAGGATAAGGGGGGAGCAGTTCTTC. Translated: CASRIRGEQFF.

This chain connects TRBV5-1 to TRBJ2-3; D ambiguous. Trimming left V 5 bases short and J 2 bases short, with 9 bases between. This CDR3 has 13 amino acids. Germline loops: CDR1 SGHRS, CDR2 YFSETQ. DNA of the CDR3: TGCGCCAGCAGTACTGGACCCACAGATACGCAGTATTTT. Its translation is CASSTGPTDTQYF.

This clone has just one count. This sequence joins TRBV2 and TRBJ2-2; D is perhaps TRBD2 (6 bases). The CDR3 is 15 amino acids. From germline, CDR1 is SNHLY and CDR2 FYNNEI. The V and J ends lost 7 bases and 2 bases respectively, with 14 bases between them. The CDR3: CASTEAGGNTGELFF. CDR3 coding DNA: TGTGCCAGCACCGAGGCCGGGGGAAACACCGGGGAGCTGTTTTTT.

This clone was found once. This chain uses TRBV18 with TRBJ2-6, with D perhaps being TRBD1 or TRBD2 (5 bases each). This CDR3 contains 16 residues. Trimming took off 5 bases at V and 0 bases at J, with 11 bases between the two ends. Germline assignment: CDR1 KGHSH and CDR2 LQKENI. CDR3 sequence: CASSNGDPSGANVLTF. The CDR3 nucleotides are TGTGCCAGCTCAAATGGGGACCCCTCTGGGGCCAACGTCCTGACTTTC. Full variable domain (outside the CDR3, taken from reference TRBV18 and TRBJ2-6): NAGVMQNPRHLVRRRGQEARLRCSPMKGHSHVYWYRQLPEEGLKFMVYLQKENIIDESGMPKERFSAEFPKEGPSILRIQQVVRGDSAAYFCASSNGDPSGANVLTFGAGSRLTVL.

The chain combines TRBV19 with TRBJ2-2, with D perhaps being TRBD1 or TRBD2 (5 bases each). Germline-derived CDR1 and CDR2 are LNHDA and SQIVND (reference sequence). Trimming took 5 bases from V and 3 from J, leaving 10 bases between them. The CDR3 is 14 residues long. The CDR3 DNA reads TGTGCCAGTAGTTTCCGGGGCGACACCGGGGAGCTGTTTTTT. Translated: CASSFRGDTGELFF.

The chain has TRBV25-1 and TRBJ2-7, with D possibly TRBD2 on 6 matching bases. There are 14 residues in the CDR3. CDR1 and CDR2 (germline): MGHDK, SYGVNS. V was shortened by 3 bases and J by 4 bases, with 13 bases between the two germline ends. This CDR3 reads CASSDLLGTYEQYF. For the CDR3, the DNA is TGTGCCAGCAGTGACTTACTAGGGACTTACGAGCAGTACTTC.

The rearrangement joins TRBV7-1 to TRBJ1-1; the match to TRBD1 covers 9 bases. TRBV7-1 falls under the ORF class, with uncertain function. The CDR3 runs 15 residues. J was trimmed by 4 bases and V by 4 bases; bases with no gene match: 7. The DNA for the CDR3 is TGTGCCAGCAGCTTAGGGACAGGGTTGGCCACTGAAGCTTTCTTT. Encoded protein: CASSLGTGLATEAFF.

This CDR3 is CASSVIVSRDLSKFF. The CDR3 DNA reads TGTGCCAGCAGCGTAATTGTCAGCAGAGACCTCTCAAAGTTCTTC. The rearrangement links TRBV9 to TRBJ2-1; no reliable D call. This CDR3 comprises 15 residues. V dropped 1 base and J dropped 14 bases, with 22 bases sitting between them. Germline values: CDR1 SGDLS, CDR2 YYNGEE.

The chain links TRBV5-1 to TRBJ1-2; tentative D call: TRBD1 (5 bases). Germline V lookup: CDR1 SGHRS, CDR2 YFSETQ. V lost 0 bases and J 8 bases, leaving 14 bases between the germline ends. The CDR3 loop spans 14 amino acids. CDR3 loop: CASSLVGGGRGYTF. CDR3 sequence (DNA): TGCGCCAGCAGCTTGGTAGGCGGGGGACGAGGCTACACCTTC.

This clone was detected once. CDR3 sequence (DNA): TGTGCCAGCAGCTTAGCCTCTAGCAGCTCGGAGACCCAGTACTTC. This codes for CASSLASSSSETQYF. The J gene is TRBJ2-5, the V gene TRBV7-2, with a possible D match to TRBD2 (5 bases). The CDR3 extends over 15 amino acids. CDR1 and CDR2 (germline): SGHTA, FQGNSA. Trimming left V 0 bases short and J 5 bases short, with 13 bases between. Together with reference TRBV7-2 and TRBJ2-5, the CDR3 gives the full variable domain: GAGVSQSPSNKVTEKGKDVELRCDPISGHTALYWYRQSLGQGLEFLIYFQGNSAPDKSGLPSDRFSAERTGGSVSTLTIQRTQQEDSAVYLCASSLASSSSETQYFGPGTRLLVL.

V gene TRBV27 combines with J gene TRBJ1-5; D perhaps matches TRBD1 (6 bases). The V gene lost 7 bases and the J gene lost 5 bases, with 9 bases spanning the gap. Germline V gene sequence: CDR1 MNHEY, CDR2 SMNVEV (reference sequence). This CDR3 has 12 residues. The CDR3 bases are TGTGCCAGCAAAGGGGGGGATCAGCCCCAGCATTTT. Its translation: CASKGGDQPQHF.

A remark on this clone: The junction departs from the called germline gene at one end, perhaps through a read error. The V and J genes are TRBV6-1 and TRBJ2-7; either TRBD1 or TRBD2 may supply D (5 bases each). CDR3 length equals 15 residues. Germline lookup yields CDR1 MNHNS and CDR2 SASEGT. The CDR3 nucleotides read TGTGCCAGCACCCTTGGTGGGGCGAGGGTCTACGGGCAGTACTTC. Protein product: CASTLGGARVYGQYF.

This clone is a singleton in its sample. The genes are TRBV2 and TRBJ2-3, with no clear D. Trimming cost V 5 bases and J 6 bases, with 9 bases left between them. Germline V lookup: CDR1 SNHLY, CDR2 FYNNEI. The CDR3 runs 12 residues. The CDR3 reads CASSTVSDTQYF. DNA of the CDR3: TGTGCCAGCAGTACGGTCTCCGATACGCAGTATTTT.

The genes are TRBV15 and TRBJ2-5, with D uncertain. This CDR3 is built from 12 residues. Trimming pared 2 bases from V and 3 bases from J, leaving 4 bases between. CDR1 LNHNV and CDR2 YYDKDF come from the germline V gene (reference sequence). CDR3 sequence (DNA): TGTGCCACCAGCAGACCCAAAGAGACCCAGTACTTC. It specifies CATSRPKETQYF.

The gene calls are TRBV27 and TRBJ2-7; unclear D gene. Trimming removed 3 bases from V and 4 bases from J, with 22 bases in between. Germline values: CDR1 MNHEY, CDR2 SMNVEV (reference sequence). This CDR3 region has 17 residues. The CDR3: CASSFLPKVGSWYEQYF. The CDR3 DNA follows: TGTGCCAGCAGTTTCCTCCCCAAAGTTGGATCTTGGTACGAGCAGTACTTC.

The chain joins TRBV7-9 to TRBJ2-7, with a tentative D call TRBD1 (5 bases). This CDR3 is built from 15 residues. Per germline, CDR1 SEHNR and CDR2 FQNEAQ (reference sequence). V dropped 1 base and J dropped 4 bases, with 14 bases sitting between them. CDR3 sequence (DNA): TGTGCCAGCAGCTTAGGGGGAATAGGGGTTTACGAGCAGTACTTC. It specifies CASSLGGIGVYEQYF.

This chain joins TRBV7-6 and TRBJ1-3; D perhaps matches TRBD1 (5 bases). The CDR3 is 16 amino acids. In germline, CDR1 is SGHVS, CDR2 FNYEAQ. V was clipped by 5 bases and J by 4 bases, with 18 bases between them. The CDR3 region is CASSPRRRQKGNTIYF. CDR3 in DNA: TGTGCCAGCAGCCCCCGGAGGAGACAGAAGGGAAACACCATATATTTT.

The CDR3 DNA sequence: TGTGCCAGCACCTCTGGTAGAGCGTCTCATTCCTACAATGAGCAGTTCTTC. This gives the protein CASTSGRASHSYNEQFF. The J gene is TRBJ2-1, the V gene TRBV28; D is ambiguous. The CDR3 contains 17 residues. Germline V gene lookup returns CDR1 MDHEN and CDR2 SYDVKM. V lost 7 bases, J lost 1 base, and 20 bases lay in between.

This clone qualifies as medium-sized. This chain uses TRBV9 with TRBJ1-1, with a possible D match to TRBD1 (5 bases). The CDR3 totals 15 residues. Germline loops: CDR1 SGDLS, CDR2 YYNGEE. V was cut by 4 bases and J by 6 bases, with 19 bases left in between. The CDR3 protein is CASSPLREGWPEAFF. The CDR3 DNA reads TGTGCCAGCAGCCCCCTCAGGGAAGGGTGGCCTGAAGCTTTCTTT. Variable domain in full (rest from reference TRBV9 and TRBJ1-1): DSGVTQTPKHLITATGQRVTLRCSPRSGDLSVYWYQQSLDQGLQFLIQYYNGEERAKGNILERFSAQQFPDLHSELNLSSLELGDSALYFCASSPLREGWPEAFFGQGTRLTVV.

The chain employs TRBV5-1 and TRBJ1-4, with a possible D match to TRBD1 (5 bases). Trimming removed 2 bases at V and 10 bases at J, with 12 bases between. This CDR3 has 13 residues. Germline lookup yields CDR1 SGHRS and CDR2 YFSETQ. The CDR3 DNA reads as TGCGCCAGCAGCTTTGGAGGGGAGGGAAAACTGTTTTTT. Encoded protein: CASSFGGEGKLFF.

This clone was recorded a few times. The chain combines TRBV7-2 with TRBJ2-7; a possible D gene is TRBD2 (6 bases). V shed 5 bases and J shed 5 bases, with 13 bases lying between them. This CDR3 has 13 residues. In germline, CDR1 is SGHTA, CDR2 FQGNSA. CDR3 protein: CASSRGMSNEQYF. As DNA, the CDR3 is TGTGCCAGCAGCCGCGGGATGTCTAACGAGCAGTACTTC.

The chain joins TRBV28 to TRBJ1-3; 7 bases align to TRBD1. Unmatched junction bases numbered 5, after V lost 3 bases and J lost 6 bases. The V gene's germline CDR1 is MDHEN and CDR2 SYDVKM. The CDR3 is 14 residues long. The CDR3 loop is CASSFGDSSNTIYF. The CDR3, as DNA: TGTGCCAGCAGTTTTGGGGACAGTTCAAACACCATATATTTT.

The chain employs TRBV9 and TRBJ2-7, with 7 bases matching TRBD1. After removal of 3 bases from V and 0 bases from J, the junction contained 3 bases not matched to a gene. The germline CDR1 and CDR2 sequences are SGDLS and YYNGEE. The CDR3 runs 14 residues. CDR3 in DNA: TGTGCCAGCAGCGCGGGACAGAGCTCCTACGAGCAGTACTTC. Its translation is CASSAGQSSYEQYF.

V and J are TRBV7-9 and TRBJ2-1, with D uncertain. The CDR3 consists of 13 residues. CDR1 is SEHNR, CDR2 FQNEAQ, per germline (reference sequence). Trimming removed 1 base from V and 8 bases from J, with 9 bases in between. CDR3 DNA: TGTGCCAGCAGCTTAGTGGAGCTCCATGAGCAGTTCTTC. Protein sequence: CASSLVELHEQFF.